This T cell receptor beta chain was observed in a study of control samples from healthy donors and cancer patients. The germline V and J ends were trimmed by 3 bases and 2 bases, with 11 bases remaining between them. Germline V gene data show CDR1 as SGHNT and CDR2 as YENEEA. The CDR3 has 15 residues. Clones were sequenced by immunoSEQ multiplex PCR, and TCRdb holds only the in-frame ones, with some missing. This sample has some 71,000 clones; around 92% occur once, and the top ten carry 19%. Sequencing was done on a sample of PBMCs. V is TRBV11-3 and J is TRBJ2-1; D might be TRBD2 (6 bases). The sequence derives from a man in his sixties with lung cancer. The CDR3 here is CASSFRDSTYNEQFF. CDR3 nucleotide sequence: TGTGCCAGCAGCTTCCGGGACTCCACCTACAATGAGCAGTTCTTC.